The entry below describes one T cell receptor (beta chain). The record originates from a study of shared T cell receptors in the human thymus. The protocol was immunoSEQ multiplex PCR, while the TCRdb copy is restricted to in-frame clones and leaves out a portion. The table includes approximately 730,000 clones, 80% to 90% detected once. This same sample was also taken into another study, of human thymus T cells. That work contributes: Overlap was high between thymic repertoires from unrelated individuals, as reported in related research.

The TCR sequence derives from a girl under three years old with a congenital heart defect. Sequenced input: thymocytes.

CDR3 sequence reads: CASRPDGRRGKEQYF. DNA of the CDR3: TGTGCCAGCAGGCCGGACGGTCGGAGGGGTAAAGAGCAGTACTTC. The chain joins TRBV5-5 to TRBJ2-7; the D gene is possibly TRBD2 (6 bases). Trimming took off 5 bases at V and 7 bases at J, with 22 bases between the two ends. Germline V lookup: CDR1 SGHKS, CDR2 YYEKEE (reference sequence). The CDR3 is made up of 15 amino acids. Looking up the rest from reference TRBV5-5 and TRBJ2-7 gives the full variable domain: DAGVTQSPTHLIKTRGQQVTLRCSPISGHKSVSWYQQVLGQGPQFIFQYYEKEERGRGNFPDRFSARQFPNYSSELNVNALLLGDSALYLCASRPDGRRGKEQYFGPGTRLTVT.